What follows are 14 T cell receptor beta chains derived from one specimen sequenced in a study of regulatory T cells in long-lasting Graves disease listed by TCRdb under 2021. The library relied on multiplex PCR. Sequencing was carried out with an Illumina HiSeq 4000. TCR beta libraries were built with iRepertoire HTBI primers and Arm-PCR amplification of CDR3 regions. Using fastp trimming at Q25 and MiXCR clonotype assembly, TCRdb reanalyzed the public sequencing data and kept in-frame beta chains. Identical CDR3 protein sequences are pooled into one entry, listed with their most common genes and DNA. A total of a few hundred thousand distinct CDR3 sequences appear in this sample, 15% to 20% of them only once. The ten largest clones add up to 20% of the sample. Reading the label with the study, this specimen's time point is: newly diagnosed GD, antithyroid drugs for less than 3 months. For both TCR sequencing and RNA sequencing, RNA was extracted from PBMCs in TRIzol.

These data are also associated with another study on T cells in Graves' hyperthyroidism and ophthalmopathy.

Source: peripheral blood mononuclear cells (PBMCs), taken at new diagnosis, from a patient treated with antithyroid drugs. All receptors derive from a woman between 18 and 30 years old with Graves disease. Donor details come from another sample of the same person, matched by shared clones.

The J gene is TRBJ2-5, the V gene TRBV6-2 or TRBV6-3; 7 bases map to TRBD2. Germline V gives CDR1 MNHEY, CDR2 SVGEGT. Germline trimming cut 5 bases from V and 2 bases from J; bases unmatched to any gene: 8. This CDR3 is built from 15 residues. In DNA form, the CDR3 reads TGTGCCAGCAGTGGACTAGTTGGGAGACAAGAGACCCAGTACTTC. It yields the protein CASSGLVGRQETQYF.

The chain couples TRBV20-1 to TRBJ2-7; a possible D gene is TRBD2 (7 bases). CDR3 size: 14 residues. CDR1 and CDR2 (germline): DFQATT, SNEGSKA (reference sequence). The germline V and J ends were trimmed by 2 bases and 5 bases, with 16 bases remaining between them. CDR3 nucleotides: TGCAGTGCTAGATTTAGGGGGAGGGCAAACGAGCAGTACTTC. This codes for CSARFRGRANEQYF.

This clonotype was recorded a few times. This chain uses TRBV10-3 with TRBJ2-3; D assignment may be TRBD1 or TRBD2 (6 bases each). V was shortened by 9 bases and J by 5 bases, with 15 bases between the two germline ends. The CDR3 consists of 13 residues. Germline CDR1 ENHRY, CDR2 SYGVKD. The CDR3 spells CAISSGGGDTQYF. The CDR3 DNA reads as TGTGCCATAAGCAGCGGAGGGGGAGATACGCAGTATTTT.

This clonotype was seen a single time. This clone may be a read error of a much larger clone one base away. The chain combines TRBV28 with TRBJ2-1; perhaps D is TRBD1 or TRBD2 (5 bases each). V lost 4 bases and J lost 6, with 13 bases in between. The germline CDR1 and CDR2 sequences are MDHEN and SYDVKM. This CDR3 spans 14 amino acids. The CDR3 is CASSWGLRPNEQFF. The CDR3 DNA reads TGTGCCAGCAGTTGGGGGTTGAGGCCCAATGAGCAGTTCTTC.

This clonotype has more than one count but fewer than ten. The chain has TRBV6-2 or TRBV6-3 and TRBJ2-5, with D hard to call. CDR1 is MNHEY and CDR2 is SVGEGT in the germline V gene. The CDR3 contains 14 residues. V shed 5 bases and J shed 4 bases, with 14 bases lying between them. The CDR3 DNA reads TGTGCCAGCAGTAGATCCCCTTCCCCAGAGACCCAGTACTTC. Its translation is CASSRSPSPETQYF.

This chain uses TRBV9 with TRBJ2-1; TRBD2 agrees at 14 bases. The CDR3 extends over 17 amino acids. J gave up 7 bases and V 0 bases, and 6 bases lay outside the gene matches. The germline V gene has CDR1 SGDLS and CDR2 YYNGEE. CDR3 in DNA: TGTGCCAGCAGCGTAGCCCCGACTAGCGGGGGGGGGAATGAGCAGTTCTTC. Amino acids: CASSVAPTSGGGNEQFF.

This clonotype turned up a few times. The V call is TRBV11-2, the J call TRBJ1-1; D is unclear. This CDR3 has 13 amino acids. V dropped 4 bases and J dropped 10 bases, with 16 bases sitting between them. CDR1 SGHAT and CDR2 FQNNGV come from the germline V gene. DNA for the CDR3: TGTGCCAGCAGCTCGTGGGAGGGCGGGGTAGCTTTCTTT. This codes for CASSSWEGGVAFF. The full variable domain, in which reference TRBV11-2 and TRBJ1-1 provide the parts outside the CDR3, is EAGVAQSPRYKIIEKRQSVAFWCNPISGHATLYWYQQILGQGPKLLIQFQNNGVVDDSQLPKDRFSAERLKGVDSTLKIQPAKLEDSAVYLCASSSWEGGVAFFGQGTRLTVV.

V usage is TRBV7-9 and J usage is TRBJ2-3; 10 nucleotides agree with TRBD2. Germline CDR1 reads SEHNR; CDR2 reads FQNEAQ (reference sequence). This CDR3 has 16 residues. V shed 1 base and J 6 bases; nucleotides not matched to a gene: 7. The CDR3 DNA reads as TGTGCCAGCAGCTTAGGATCAGCGGGAGGGCCTGATACGCAGTATTTT. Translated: CASSLGSAGGPDTQYF.

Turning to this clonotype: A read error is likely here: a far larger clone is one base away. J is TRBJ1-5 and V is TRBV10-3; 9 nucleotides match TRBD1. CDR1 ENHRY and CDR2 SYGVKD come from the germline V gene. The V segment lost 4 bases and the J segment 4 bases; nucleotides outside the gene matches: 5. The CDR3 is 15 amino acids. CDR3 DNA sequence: TGTGCCATCAGTGGCGACAGGGGGGGGAATCAGCCCCAGCATTTT. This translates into CAISGDRGGNQPQHF.

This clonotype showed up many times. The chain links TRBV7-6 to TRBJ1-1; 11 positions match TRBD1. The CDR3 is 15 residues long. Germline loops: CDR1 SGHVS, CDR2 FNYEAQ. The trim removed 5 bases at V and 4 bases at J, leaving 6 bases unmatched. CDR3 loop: CASSPLGTGGTEAFF. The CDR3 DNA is TGTGCCAGCAGCCCCCTCGGGACAGGGGGCACTGAAGCTTTCTTT.

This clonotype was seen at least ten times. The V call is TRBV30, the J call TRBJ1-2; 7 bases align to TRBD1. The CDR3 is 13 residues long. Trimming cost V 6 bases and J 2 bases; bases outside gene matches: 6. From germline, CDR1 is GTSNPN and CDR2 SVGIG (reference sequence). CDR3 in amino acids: CACAGQLNYGYTF. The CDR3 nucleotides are TGTGCCTGTGCGGGACAGCTCAACTATGGCTACACCTTC. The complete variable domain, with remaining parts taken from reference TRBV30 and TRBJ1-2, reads SQTIHQWPATLVQPVGSPLSLECTVEGTSNPNLYWYRQAAGRGLQLLFYSVGIGQISSEVPQNLSASRPQDRQFILSSKKLLLSDSGFYLCACAGQLNYGYTFGSGTRLTVV.

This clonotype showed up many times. CDR3 protein: CAWSAGTNYGYTF. CDR3 nucleotides: TGTGCCTGGAGTGCAGGGACCAACTATGGCTACACCTTC. The chain employs TRBV30 and TRBJ1-2, with D perhaps matching TRBD1 (5 bases). The CDR3 spans 13 residues. Germline V gene lookup returns CDR1 GTSNPN and CDR2 SVGIG (reference sequence). Between the trimmed V and J ends, which lost 1 base and 2 bases, there was a span of 8 bases.

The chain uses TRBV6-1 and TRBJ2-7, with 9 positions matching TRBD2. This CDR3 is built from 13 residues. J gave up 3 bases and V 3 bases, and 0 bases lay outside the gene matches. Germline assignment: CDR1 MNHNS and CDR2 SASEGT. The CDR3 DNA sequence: TGTGCCAGCAGTGATAGCGGGGGCTACGAGCAGTACTTC. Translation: CASSDSGGYEQYF.

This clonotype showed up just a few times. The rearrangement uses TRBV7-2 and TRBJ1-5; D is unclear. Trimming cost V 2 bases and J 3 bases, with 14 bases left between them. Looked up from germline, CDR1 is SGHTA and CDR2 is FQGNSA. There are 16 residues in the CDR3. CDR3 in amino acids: CASSLRPSGYNQPQHF. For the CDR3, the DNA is TGTGCCAGCAGCTTACGGCCCAGTGGGTACAATCAGCCCCAGCATTTT.